This is a list of T cell receptor beta chains from one sample in a study of blood T cells in healthy people across ages. TCRdb analysed the 5' RACE reads with MiXCR anew, one entry per CDR3 protein. The sample contains around 1,000,000 distinct CDR3 sequences, 20% to 25% of which appear only once. The same sample was also used in a study of T cells of mothers and their children.

Sequences were obtained from blood. The receptor set was obtained from a girl between 2 and 10 years old in good health. Each CDR3 is given with its conserved first and last residue. Fields, in order: CDR3 protein, J gene, V gene, CDR3 length, clone size. Size is omitted from some rows. Given values are once, few, many or a class for expanded clones.

CASSQATESSGANVLTF | TRBJ2-6 | TRBV4-2 | 17 | NA
CASRDSGTSPDTQYF | TRBJ2-3 | TRBV6-6 | 15 | NA
CASSTTRGTGANVLTF | TRBJ2-6 | TRBV27 | 16 | NA
CSARTSGIMYEQYF | TRBJ2-7 | TRBV20-1 | 14 | NA
CASSMSGVSSYEQYF | NA | TRBV7-8 | 15 | few
CASSLDGRLDTQYF | TRBJ2-3 | TRBV5-1 | 14 | few
CASSLGTKVANVLTF | TRBJ2-6 | TRBV7-9 | 15 | NA
CASSLRQGLANEQFF | TRBJ2-1 | TRBV13 | 15 | NA
CASSPRKRAGGISTNEKLFF | TRBJ1-4 | TRBV6-2/TRBV6-3 | 20 | few
CASSSHSGTAYEQYF | TRBJ2-7 | TRBV7-2 | 15 | few
CASSLSGGSGNEQFF | TRBJ2-1 | TRBV11-2 | 15 | few
CSAYRGNNLMNTEAFF | TRBJ1-1 | TRBV29-1 | 16 | few